This T cell receptor beta chain emerged from a study of identical twins. General study findings and limits: Cord blood's abundant beta clonotypes had fewer insertions, unlike memory repertoires.

This clonotype has ten or more counts. Its antigen is not identified. From the 5' RACE reads, TCRdb called clonotypes with MiXCR, one entry per CDR3 protein. The sample carries around 250,000 distinct CDR3 sequences, roughly 13% recorded once. Trimming pared 5 bases from V and 2 bases from J, leaving 11 bases between. The CDR3 loop spans 14 amino acids. Germline CDR1 reads LNHNV; CDR2 reads YYDKDF (reference sequence). The same data also went into a second study, on yellow fever vaccine responses in identical twins.

The origin of this receptor is a woman aged 18-30 years in good health. The chain is built from TRBV15 and TRBJ2-3, with TRBD1 as a possible D gene (5 bases). The specimen was memory (CD45RO+) T cells sorted from blood. Here the CDR3 reads CATSPGQVTDTQYF. The DNA of the CDR3 is TGTGCCACCAGCCCCGGACAAGTCACAGATACGCAGTATTTT.